What follows are 30 T cell receptor beta chains derived from one specimen sequenced in a study of CD8+CD57+ T cells in acquired aplastic anemia. Both TCR beta VDJ combination and CDR3 sequence profiling were carried out. Genomic DNA was the template for this profiling. TCRdb reanalysed the reads using MiXCR and keeps one entry per CDR3 protein. This table has 95,000 to 150,000 distinct CDR3 sequences, approximately 41% appearing once. Before being chosen for sequencing, patients had shown CD8+CD57+ cell expansion by flow cytometry. Sequencing was carried out using sorted CD4+, CD8+, or CD8+CD57+ T cells (not recorded which) from PBMCs. These TCRs come from a human donor with aplastic anemia.

There are many counts of this clonotype. The chain recombines TRBV12-3 or TRBV12-4 with TRBJ1-3, with D possibly matching TRBD1 (6 bases). The CDR3 runs 16 residues. The ends were cut back, 4 bases at V and 8 bases at J, with 21 bases in the middle. Here the CDR3 reads CASSSLTGLSRDTIYF. Here the CDR3 DNA reads TGTGCCAGCAGTTCACTAACAGGGCTTTCTAGGGACACCATATATTTT.

Ten or more counts support this clonotype. The chain is built from TRBV12-3 or TRBV12-4 and TRBJ1-2, with D perhaps matching TRBD1 (5 bases). Trimming stripped 7 bases from V and 2 bases from J, with 14 bases between. This CDR3 has 14 residues. DNA for the CDR3: TGTGCCAGCAATTACCCTGGGGGAAACTATGGCTACACCTTC. This codes for CASNYPGGNYGYTF.

The chain is built from TRBV6-1 and TRBJ1-2; 7 bases agree with TRBD1. Germline V gives CDR1 MNHNS, CDR2 SASEGT. The CDR3 covers 16 residues. The V segment lost 5 bases and the J segment 6 bases; nucleotides outside the gene matches: 15. The CDR3 DNA is TGTGCCAGCAGTCCGGCCACAGGGGTTCCATCACATGGCTACACCTTC. This sequence encodes CASSPATGVPSHGYTF.

The table lists this clonotype with many counts. V is TRBV7-2 and J is TRBJ2-5, with D possibly matching TRBD2 (6 bases). The germline gives CDR1 SGHTA, CDR2 FQGNSA. The CDR3 has 14 residues. Deletions cut 2 bases from V and 5 bases from J, with 12 bases between. CDR3 sequence reads: CASSLKGGVETQYF. CDR3 nucleotides: TGTGCCAGCAGCTTAAAGGGCGGGGTCGAGACCCAGTACTTC. The full variable domain, its missing parts supplied by reference TRBV7-2 and TRBJ2-5, is GAGVSQSPSNKVTEKGKDVELRCDPISGHTALYWYRQSLGQGLEFLIYFQGNSAPDKSGLPSDRFSAERTGGSVSTLTIQRTQQEDSAVYLCASSLKGGVETQYFGPGTRLLVL.

This clonotype was detected ten times or more. The chain joins TRBV7-2 to TRBJ2-7; no reliable D call. Germline-derived CDR1 and CDR2 are SGHTA and FQGNSA. V dropped 5 bases and J dropped 2 bases, with 10 bases sitting between them. CDR3 length: 13 amino acids. CDR3 amino acids: CASSRVGPYEQYF. In DNA form, the CDR3 reads TGTGCCAGCAGCAGAGTCGGACCCTACGAGCAGTACTTC.

On this clonotype itself: This could be a read error, since a much larger clone is one nucleotide away. The chain employs TRBV6-1 and TRBJ1-1; D unresolved. Germline V lookup: CDR1 MNHNS, CDR2 SASEGT. CDR3 size: 14 residues. The CDR3 nucleotides read TGTCCCAGCAGTGAGAGGATCCTGGTTGATGAAGCTTTCTTT. Protein product: CPSSERILVDEAFF.

Ten or more counts support this clonotype. The genes are TRBV5-1 and TRBJ1-2; TRBD1 aligns across 7 bases. The J segment lost 6 bases and the V segment lost 2 bases, leaving 7 bases of the junction unmatched. This CDR3 has 14 residues. Germline CDR1 SGHRS, CDR2 YFSETQ. This CDR3 is CASSLAQGFDGYTF. CDR3 nucleotides: TGCGCCAGCAGCTTAGCACAGGGGTTTGATGGCTACACCTTC.

The rearrangement links TRBV19 to TRBJ2-7; tentatively, D is TRBD2 (7 bases). Between the trimmed V and J ends, which lost 3 bases and 2 bases, there was a span of 14 bases. Germline values: CDR1 LNHDA, CDR2 SQIVND (reference sequence). CDR3 length: 15 residues. The CDR3: CASSMGGGTTYEQYF. Here the CDR3 DNA reads TGTGCCAGTAGTATGGGAGGGGGGACAACCTACGAGCAGTACTTC.

This clonotype showed up many times. J is TRBJ2-5 and V is TRBV29-1, with no clear D. Trimming took 5 bases from V and 1 from J, leaving 14 bases between them. The CDR3 consists of 14 residues. Germline V gene sequence: CDR1 SQVTM, CDR2 ANQGSEA. This CDR3 reads CSVQQMTLQETQYF. Written as DNA, the CDR3 is TGCAGCGTTCAGCAGATGACTCTCCAAGAGACCCAGTACTTC.

The table lists this clonotype with many counts. The genes are TRBV15 and TRBJ1-1; D is ambiguous. Germline CDR1 LNHNV, CDR2 YYDKDF (reference sequence). The V and J ends lost 0 bases and 1 base respectively, with 18 bases between them. This CDR3 contains 18 residues. The CDR3 protein is CATSRDNTLRRGNTEAFF. In nucleotides, the CDR3 is TGTGCCACCAGCAGAGATAACACATTGAGACGGGGGAACACTGAAGCTTTCTTT.

The rearrangement links TRBV6-5 to TRBJ1-1, with a possible D match to TRBD1 (6 bases). The CDR3 runs 15 residues. The V end lost 6 bases, the J end lost 2 bases, and 16 bases lay between the germline ends. Germline CDR1 reads MNHEY; CDR2 reads SVGAGI. The CDR3 DNA sequence: TGTGCCAGCAGACCTCCACAGGGCGCTAACACTGAAGCTTTCTTT. It specifies CASRPPQGANTEAFF.

Many counts were recorded for this clonotype. The chain combines TRBV5-6 with TRBJ2-6; D possibly corresponds to TRBD2 (6 bases). The length of the CDR3 is 17 residues. Germline CDR1 and CDR2: SGHDT and YYEEEE. The V gene lost 4 bases and the J gene lost 0 bases, with 14 bases spanning the gap. The CDR3: CASSGGTFFSGANVLTF. In DNA, the CDR3 is TGTGCCAGCAGCGGCGGGACTTTTTTCTCTGGGGCCAACGTCCTGACTTTC.

This clonotype was detected many times. The chain links TRBV15 to TRBJ2-1; no firm D call. V shed 0 bases and J shed 7 bases, with 16 bases lying between them. This CDR3 comprises 16 residues. Germline V gene sequence: CDR1 LNHNV, CDR2 YYDKDF (reference sequence). The CDR3 nucleotides are TGTGCCACCAGCAGAGATGTGGGGTTAAAAGGAAATGAGCAGTTCTTC. Amino acid sequence: CATSRDVGLKGNEQFF.

This clonotype was observed a single time. This may come from a read error, since a much larger clone is one base off. This chain uses TRBV4-1 with TRBJ2-1; TRBD1 matches 9 bases. Germline V lookup: CDR1 MGHRA, CDR2 YSYEKL. The length of the CDR3 is 12 residues. The CDR3 region has the DNA TGCGCCAGCAGCCCTATGGGGACAGGGCTGTCCTTC. Protein sequence: CASSPMGTGLSF.

This clonotype was recorded many times. The genes are TRBV5-1 and TRBJ2-7; D unresolved. Looked up from germline, CDR1 is SGHRS and CDR2 is YFSETQ. The CDR3 contains 15 residues. V was trimmed by 2 bases and J by 5 bases, leaving 17 bases between them. CDR3 residues: CASSFSGVLGNEQYF. The CDR3 coding sequence is TGCGCCAGCAGCTTTTCGGGTGTCCTGGGGAACGAGCAGTACTTC.

This clonotype was seen once. V usage is TRBV20-1 and J usage is TRBJ1-5; D ambiguous. Per the germline V gene, CDR1 is DFQATT and CDR2 is SNEGSKA (reference sequence). This CDR3 has 15 amino acids. V lost 0 bases, J lost 6 bases, and 15 bases lay in between. CDR3 coding DNA: TGCAGTGCTAGAGATCATGAGGGAGTGGGTCAGCCCCAGCATTTT. Its protein product is CSARDHEGVGQPQHF.

This clonotype has at least ten counts. The J gene is TRBJ1-6, the V gene TRBV27, with 7 bases identical to TRBD1. This CDR3 comprises 15 residues. Germline trimming cut 6 bases from V and 6 bases from J; bases unmatched to any gene: 8. Germline V CDR1 and CDR2: MNHEY, SMNVEV (reference sequence). Here the CDR3 reads CASSPRQGRNSPLHF. The CDR3 DNA is TGTGCCAGCAGCCCGAGACAGGGACGTAATTCACCCCTCCACTTT.

This clonotype appeared many times. The V and J genes are TRBV7-2 and TRBJ1-1, with D possibly matching TRBD1 (5 bases). Germline V CDR1 and CDR2: SGHTA, FQGNSA. Trimming left V 1 base short and J 1 base short, with 13 bases between. The CDR3 is 16 amino acids. The CDR3 coding sequence is TGTGCCAGCAGCTTAGAAGGACACTTATCGAACACTGAAGCTTTCTTT. Protein product: CASSLEGHLSNTEAFF.

CDR3 nucleotides: TGTGCCAGTAGTATCGGGACATCCGAGCAGTACTTC. Protein product: CASSIGTSEQYF. The chain couples TRBV19 to TRBJ2-7; possible D gene TRBD1, 6 bases. V was trimmed by 3 bases and J by 6 bases, leaving 9 bases between them. This CDR3 is 12 amino acids long. Looked up from germline, CDR1 is LNHDA and CDR2 is SQIVND (reference sequence).

This clonotype was seen repeatedly, ten times or more. The rearrangement uses TRBV11-1 and TRBJ2-5; D is perhaps TRBD1 or TRBD2 (5 bases each). There are 15 residues in the CDR3. The germline gives CDR1 SGHAT, CDR2 FQDESV (reference sequence). V was clipped by 1 base and J by 5 bases, with 14 bases between them. Here the CDR3 reads CASSLVGEKGETQYF. For the CDR3, the DNA is TGTGCCAGCAGCTTAGTCGGGGAGAAGGGGGAGACCCAGTACTTC.

In this sample, this clonotype turned up many times. This chain links TRBV19 with TRBJ2-7; perhaps TRBD2 as D (6 bases). Germline V gene sequence: CDR1 LNHDA, CDR2 SQIVND (reference sequence). Deletions cut 3 bases from V and 0 bases from J, with 15 bases between. This CDR3 region has 16 residues. The CDR3 sequence: CASSMVGGDRSYEQYF. CDR3 bases: TGTGCCAGTAGTATGGTTGGCGGGGATCGCTCCTACGAGCAGTACTTC.

The J gene is TRBJ2-3, the V gene TRBV9; 9 positions agree with TRBD1. This CDR3 is built from 13 residues. Trimming removed 3 bases from V and 8 bases from J; junction bases left unmatched: 4. Germline lookup yields CDR1 SGDLS and CDR2 YYNGEE. CDR3 nucleotides: TGTGCCAGCAGCGCGGACAGGGGTTTTACGCAGTATTTT. Translating it yields CASSADRGFTQYF.

The CDR3 DNA sequence: TGCAGTGCTAGAGACGGCGAGCAGTACTTC. Translating it yields CSARDGEQYF. The chain couples TRBV20-1 to TRBJ2-7; D ambiguous. V lost 0 bases and J lost 6, with 3 bases in between. There are 10 residues in the CDR3. CDR1 DFQATT and CDR2 SNEGSKA come from the germline V gene (reference sequence).

This clonotype was detected ten times or more. The chain has TRBV24-1 and TRBJ2-1; 9 positions match TRBD2. Germline lookup yields CDR1 KGHDR and CDR2 SFDVKD. The V segment lost 6 bases and the J segment 5 bases; nucleotides outside the gene matches: 7. The CDR3 length is 15 residues. The CDR3 sequence: CATSSPSGVDNEQFF. The CDR3 bases are TGTGCCACCAGTAGTCCTAGCGGGGTAGACAATGAGCAGTTCTTC.

Regarding this clonotype: One base away lies a much larger clone, so this may be a sequencing read error. This chain joins TRBV11-2 and TRBJ2-7; weak D call: TRBD2 (6 bases). CDR3 length equals 16 residues. Per germline, CDR1 SGHAT and CDR2 FQNNGV. DNA for the CDR3: TGTGCTAGCAGCCCTTTAGGTAGGCGGGGTATGAGCGAGCAGTACTTC. This codes for CASSPLGRRGMSEQYF.

The CDR3 DNA is TGTGCCAGCAGTTTAAGAGGGAACGGCTACACCTTC. It encodes CASSLRGNGYTF. The J gene is TRBJ1-2, the V gene TRBV27; D gene uncertain. CDR3 length: 12 amino acids. Germline V CDR1 and CDR2: MNHEY, SMNVEV (reference sequence). Trimming left V 2 bases short and J 8 bases short, with 9 bases between.

The chain has TRBV10-3 and TRBJ2-3; 8 positions match TRBD2. Trimming took 2 bases from V and 4 from J; bases not matched to a gene: 5. The CDR3 runs to 15 residues. Germline CDR1 ENHRY, CDR2 SYGVKD. CDR3 sequence reads: CAISETSGGADTQYF. The CDR3 DNA reads as TGTGCCATCAGTGAGACTAGCGGTGGAGCAGATACGCAGTATTTT.

The chain links TRBV6-1 to TRBJ2-2; 7 nucleotides align to TRBD1. The J segment lost 6 bases and the V segment lost 4 bases, leaving 8 bases of the junction unmatched. Germline CDR1 is MNHNS and CDR2 is SASEGT. The CDR3 has 15 residues. DNA for the CDR3: TGTGCCAGCAGTGGAACAGGGGTTGGTGCCGGGGAGCTGTTTTTT. This translates into CASSGTGVGAGELFF.

This clonotype came up a few times. The rearrangement joins TRBV7-6 to TRBJ1-6; no reliable D call. V was shortened by 11 bases and J by 9 bases, with 17 bases between the two germline ends. This CDR3 has 13 residues. From germline, CDR1 is SGHVS and CDR2 FNYEAQ. The CDR3 protein is CAGTPRASSPLHF. The DNA of the CDR3 is TGTGCCGGCACCCCGAGGGCAAGTTCACCCCTCCACTTT.

The rearrangement uses TRBV29-1 and TRBJ2-7; no clear D gene. The CDR3 is 11 amino acids. Trimming shortened V by 1 base and J by 0 bases, and 1 base separated the two germline ends. The germline V gene encodes CDR1 SQVTM and CDR2 ANQGSEA. The CDR3 is CSVEASYEQYF. The CDR3 coding sequence is TGCAGCGTTGAAGCCTCCTACGAGCAGTACTTC.